This T cell receptor (beta chain) derives from a study of blood T cell repertoires in COVID-19. Source study methods: Reference gene primer amplification in the assay estimated nucleated cell counts. Sequencing used immunoSEQ multiplex PCR; TCRdb keeps in-frame clones, though not all of them. The D gene and trimming were derived from the DNA, and the V and J assignments and clone size from that table. Among fewer than 250,000 clones, around 82% were seen once, and the ten largest hold nearly 5%. This CDR3 region has 12 residues. The germline V gene has CDR1 MDHEN and CDR2 SYDVKM. Germline trimming cut 4 bases from V and 5 bases from J; bases unmatched to any gene: 0.

The V and J genes are TRBV28 and TRBJ1-2; 8 nucleotides agree with TRBD1. The specimen sequenced was PBMCs or T cells enriched from blood (not recorded which). This receptor was obtained from a woman aged 45-65 years who had been exposed to COVID-19. The CDR3 spells CASSWTGYGYTF. The CDR3 nucleotides read TGTGCCAGCAGTTGGACAGGGTATGGCTACACCTTC.